The clone carrying this T cell receptor (beta chain) was detected ten times or more. Its antigen is not known. From the reads, TCRdb called clonotypes with MiXCR, one entry per CDR3 protein. Here the sample spans approximately 490,000 distinct CDR3 sequences, about 11% being singletons. The data were taken from a study of T cell repertoires in cytomegalovirus infection. This CDR3 has 14 residues. Trimming cost V 2 bases and J 5 bases, with 11 bases left between them. Germline CDR1 is KGHSH and CDR2 is LQKENI. Whole-study results and caveats: CMV carriers with the relevant HLA were identified by cumulative public TCR beta family frequency.

This sequence originates from a human donor in good health (CMV status not recorded). Some clones in this sample may be carry-over from other donors' samples. Sequencing was carried out using PBMCs. The chain couples TRBV18 to TRBJ2-3, with unresolved D. CDR3 in amino acids: CASSPSVVGDTQYF. In DNA form, the CDR3 reads TGTGCCAGCTCACCAAGCGTAGTCGGAGATACGCAGTATTTT.